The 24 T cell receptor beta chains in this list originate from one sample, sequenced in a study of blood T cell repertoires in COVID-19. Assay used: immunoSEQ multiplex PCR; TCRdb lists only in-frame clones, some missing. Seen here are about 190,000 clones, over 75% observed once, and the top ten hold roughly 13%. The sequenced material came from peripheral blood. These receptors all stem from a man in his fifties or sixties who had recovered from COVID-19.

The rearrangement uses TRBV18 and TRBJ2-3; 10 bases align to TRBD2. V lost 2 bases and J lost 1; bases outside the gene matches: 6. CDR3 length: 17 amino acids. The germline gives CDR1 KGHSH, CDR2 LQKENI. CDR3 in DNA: TGTGCCAGCTCACCAGGGTTCCTAGCGGGAGGCACAGATACGCAGTATTTT. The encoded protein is CASSPGFLAGGTDTQYF.

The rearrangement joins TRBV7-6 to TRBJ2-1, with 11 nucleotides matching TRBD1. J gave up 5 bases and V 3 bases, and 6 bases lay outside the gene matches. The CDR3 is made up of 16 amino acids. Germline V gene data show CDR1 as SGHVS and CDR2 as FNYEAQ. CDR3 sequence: CASSLRTGGQNNEQFF. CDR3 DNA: TGTGCCAGCAGCTTGCGGACAGGGGGCCAAAACAATGAGCAGTTCTTC.

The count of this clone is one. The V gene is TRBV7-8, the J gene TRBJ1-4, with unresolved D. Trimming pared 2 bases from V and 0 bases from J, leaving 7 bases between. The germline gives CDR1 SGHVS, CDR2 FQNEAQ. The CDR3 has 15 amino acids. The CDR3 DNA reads TGTGCCAGCAGCTTACTCGGGGCAACTAATGAAAAACTGTTTTTT. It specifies CASSLLGATNEKLFF.

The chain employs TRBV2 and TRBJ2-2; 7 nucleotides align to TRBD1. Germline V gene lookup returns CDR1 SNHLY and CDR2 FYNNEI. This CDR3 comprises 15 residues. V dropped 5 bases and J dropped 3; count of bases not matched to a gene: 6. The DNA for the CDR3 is TGTGCCAGCAGTCTTACAGGGGTTGACACCGGGGAGCTGTTTTTT. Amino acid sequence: CASSLTGVDTGELFF.

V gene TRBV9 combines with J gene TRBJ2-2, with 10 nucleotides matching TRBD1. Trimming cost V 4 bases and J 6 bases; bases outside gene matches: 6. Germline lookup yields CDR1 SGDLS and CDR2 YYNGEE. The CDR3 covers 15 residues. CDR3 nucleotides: TGTGCCAGCAGCCCCCAGGACAGGGGGGCCGGGGAGCTGTTTTTT. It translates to CASSPQDRGAGELFF.

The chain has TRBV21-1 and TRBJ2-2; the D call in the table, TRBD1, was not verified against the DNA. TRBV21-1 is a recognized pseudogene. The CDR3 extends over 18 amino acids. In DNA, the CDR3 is TGTGCCAGCAGCAAAGCGGACAGGCGATACCTGGGAACCGGGGAGCTGTTTTTT. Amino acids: CASSKADRRYLGTGELFF.

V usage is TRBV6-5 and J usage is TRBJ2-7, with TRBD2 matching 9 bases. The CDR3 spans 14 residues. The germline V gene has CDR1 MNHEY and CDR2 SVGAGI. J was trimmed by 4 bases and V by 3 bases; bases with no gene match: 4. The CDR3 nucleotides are TGTGCCAGCAGTTATAGCGGGAGAGGATACGAGCAGTACTTC. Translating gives CASSYSGRGYEQYF.

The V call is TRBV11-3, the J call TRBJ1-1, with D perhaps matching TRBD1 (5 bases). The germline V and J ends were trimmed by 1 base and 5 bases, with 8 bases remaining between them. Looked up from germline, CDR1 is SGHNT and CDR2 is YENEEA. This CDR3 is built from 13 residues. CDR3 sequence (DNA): TGTGCCAGCAGCTTAGCAGGGCAGACTGAAGCTTTCTTT. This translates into CASSLAGQTEAFF.

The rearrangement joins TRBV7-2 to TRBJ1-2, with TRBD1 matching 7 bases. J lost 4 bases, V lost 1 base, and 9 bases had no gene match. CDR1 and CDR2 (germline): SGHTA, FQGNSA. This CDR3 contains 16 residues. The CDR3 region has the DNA TGTGCCAGCAGCTTAGGGCTCCGGACAGGACCCTATGGCTACACCTTC. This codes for CASSLGLRTGPYGYTF.

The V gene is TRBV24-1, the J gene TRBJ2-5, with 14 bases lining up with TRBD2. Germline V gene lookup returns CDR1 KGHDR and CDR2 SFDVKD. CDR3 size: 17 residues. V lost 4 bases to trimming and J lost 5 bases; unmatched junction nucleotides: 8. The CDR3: CATSDPGTSGSMETQYF. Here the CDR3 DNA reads TGTGCCACCAGTGACCCCGGGACTAGCGGGAGTATGGAGACCCAGTACTTC.

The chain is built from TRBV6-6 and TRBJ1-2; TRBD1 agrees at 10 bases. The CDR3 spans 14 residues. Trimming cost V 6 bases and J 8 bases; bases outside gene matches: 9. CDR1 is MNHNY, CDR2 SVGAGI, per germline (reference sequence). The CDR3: CASSARQGASGYTF. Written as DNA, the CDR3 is TGTGCCAGCAGCGCTAGACAGGGGGCGAGCGGCTACACCTTC.

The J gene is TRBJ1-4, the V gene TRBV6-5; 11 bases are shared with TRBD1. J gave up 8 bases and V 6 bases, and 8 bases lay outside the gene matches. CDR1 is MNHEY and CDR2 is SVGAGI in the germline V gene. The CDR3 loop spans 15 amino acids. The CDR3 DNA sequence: TGTGCCAGCAGGACACGGACAGGGGGCTGGGAAAAACTGTTTTTT. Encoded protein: CASRTRTGGWEKLFF.

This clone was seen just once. CDR3 protein: CATSRDVPTVGNTIYF. As DNA, the CDR3 is TGTGCCACCAGCAGAGATGTCCCTACTGTAGGAAACACCATATATTTT. The chain joins TRBV15 to TRBJ1-3; D gene ambiguous. V lost 0 bases, J lost 4 bases, and 13 bases lay in between. Germline V CDR1 and CDR2: LNHNV, YYDKDF (reference sequence). This CDR3 is 16 amino acids long.

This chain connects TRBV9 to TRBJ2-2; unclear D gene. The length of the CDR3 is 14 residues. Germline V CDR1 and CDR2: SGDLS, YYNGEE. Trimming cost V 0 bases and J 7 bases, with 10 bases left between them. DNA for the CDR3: TGTGCCAGCAGCGTAGATCTTAGTGGCGGGGAGCTGTTTTTT. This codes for CASSVDLSGGELFF.

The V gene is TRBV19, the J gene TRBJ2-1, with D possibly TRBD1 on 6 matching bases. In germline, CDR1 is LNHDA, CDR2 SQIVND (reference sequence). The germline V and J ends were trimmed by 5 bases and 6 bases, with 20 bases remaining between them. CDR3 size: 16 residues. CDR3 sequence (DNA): TGTGCCAGTAGTGCGATGCGACAGGCGGCCCGCAATGAGCAGTTCTTC. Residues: CASSAMRQAARNEQFF.

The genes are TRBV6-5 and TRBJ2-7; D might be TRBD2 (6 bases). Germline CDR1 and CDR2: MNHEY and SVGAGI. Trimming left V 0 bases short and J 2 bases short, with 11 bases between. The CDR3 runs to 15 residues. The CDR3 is CASSYSGAGPYEQYF. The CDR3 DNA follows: TGTGCCAGCAGTTACTCCGGAGCGGGCCCCTACGAGCAGTACTTC.

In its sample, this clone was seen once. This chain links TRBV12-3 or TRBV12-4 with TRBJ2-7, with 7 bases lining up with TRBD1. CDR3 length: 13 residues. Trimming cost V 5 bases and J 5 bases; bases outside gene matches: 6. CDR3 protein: CASSKRQGHEQYF. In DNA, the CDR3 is TGTGCCAGCAGTAAAAGACAGGGCCACGAGCAGTACTTC.

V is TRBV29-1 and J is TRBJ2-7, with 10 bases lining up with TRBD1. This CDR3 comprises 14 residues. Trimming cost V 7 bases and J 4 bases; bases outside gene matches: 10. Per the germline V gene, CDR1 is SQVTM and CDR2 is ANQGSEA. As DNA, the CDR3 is TGCAGCGCCGTAGAGACAGGGGGCGGGTACGAGCAGTACTTC. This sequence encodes CSAVETGGGYEQYF.

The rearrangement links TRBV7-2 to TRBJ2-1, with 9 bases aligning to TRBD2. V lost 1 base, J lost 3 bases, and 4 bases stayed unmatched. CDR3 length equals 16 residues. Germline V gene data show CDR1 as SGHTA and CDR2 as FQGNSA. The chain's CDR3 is CASSLGAGGGYNEQFF. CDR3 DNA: TGTGCCAGCAGCTTAGGAGCGGGGGGCGGCTACAATGAGCAGTTCTTC.

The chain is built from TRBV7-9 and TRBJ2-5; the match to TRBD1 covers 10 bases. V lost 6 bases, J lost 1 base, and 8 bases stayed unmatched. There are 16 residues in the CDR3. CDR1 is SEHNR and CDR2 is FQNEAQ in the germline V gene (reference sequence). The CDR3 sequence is CASRRARTGGQETQYF. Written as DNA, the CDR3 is TGTGCCAGCAGGCGGGCCCGGACAGGGGGCCAAGAGACCCAGTACTTC.

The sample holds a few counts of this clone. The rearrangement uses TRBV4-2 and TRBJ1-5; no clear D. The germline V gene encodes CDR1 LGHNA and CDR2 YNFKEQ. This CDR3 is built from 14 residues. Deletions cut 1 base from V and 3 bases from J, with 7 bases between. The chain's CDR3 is CASSQARTNQPQHF. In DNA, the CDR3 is TGTGCCAGCAGCCAAGCCAGAACCAATCAGCCCCAGCATTTT.

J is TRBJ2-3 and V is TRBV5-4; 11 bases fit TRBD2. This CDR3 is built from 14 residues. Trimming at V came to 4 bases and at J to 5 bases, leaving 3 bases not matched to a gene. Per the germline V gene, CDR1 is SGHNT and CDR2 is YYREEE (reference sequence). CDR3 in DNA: TGTGCCAGCAGCGTAGGACTAGCGGGAGATACGCAGTATTTT. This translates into CASSVGLAGDTQYF.

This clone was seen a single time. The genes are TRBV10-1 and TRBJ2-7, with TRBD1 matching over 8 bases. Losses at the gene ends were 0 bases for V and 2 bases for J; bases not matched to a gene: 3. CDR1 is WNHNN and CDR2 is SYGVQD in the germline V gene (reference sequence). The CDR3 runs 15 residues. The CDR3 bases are TGCGCCAGCAGTGAGTCCCCGGACAGGGCCTACGAGCAGTACTTC. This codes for CASSESPDRAYEQYF.

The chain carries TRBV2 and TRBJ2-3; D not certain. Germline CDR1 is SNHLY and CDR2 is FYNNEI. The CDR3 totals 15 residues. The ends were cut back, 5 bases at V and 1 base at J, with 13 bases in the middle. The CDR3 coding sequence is TGTGCCAGCAGTATAAGCAGGCGACGCACAGATACGCAGTATTTT. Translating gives CASSISRRRTDTQYF.